This T cell receptor (beta chain) was captured in a study of blood T cell repertoires in COVID-19. Data came from immunoSEQ multiplex PCR; TCRdb stores just in-frame clones and leaves some out. The data contain 68,000 or so clones, about 91% of them singletons. Seattle patient enrollment occurred during active infection, with longitudinal follow-up thereafter. V lost 5 bases and J lost 8; bases outside the gene matches: 11. The CDR3 has 14 amino acids. The germline V gene encodes CDR1 LNHDA and CDR2 SQIVND (reference sequence). The chain has TRBV19 and TRBJ1-2, with 7 bases lining up with TRBD1. Sequenced sample: peripheral blood. The sequence was obtained from a man aged 40-50 years with COVID-19, enrolled during active disease. The CDR3 here is CASSVTGDRQGYTF. Written as DNA, the CDR3 is TGTGCCAGTAGTGTCACAGGGGATCGGCAAGGCTACACCTTC.